These 13 T cell receptor beta chains were sequenced from one sample in a study of CD8+ T cells in alopecia areata (dated by TCRdb to the late 2010s). The protocol used for the library was the immunoSEQ multiplex PCR assay. To provide template for TCR sequencing, every sample had RNA extracted and reverse transcribed into cDNA. TCRdb holds this immuneACCESS table with in-frame rearrangements only. Some clones are missing; in checked studies, unresolved V genes explain under half, and the rest has no known cause. This sample lists about 180,000 clones; around half were detected once. The top ten clonotypes cover 9.5% to 14% of the sample. This sample's time point label indicates: about 25 weeks on oral tofacitinib. Explained via the paper, the treatment or condition label denotes: oral pan-JAK inhibitor, 5-10 mg twice daily. This specimen was CD8+ T cells sorted from blood, taken at week 24, from a patient treated with tofacitinib. These TCRs come from a human donor with alopecia areata.

The CDR3 DNA reads TGTGCCAGCAGCGCGGCGGGGACAGGGGCCTACGAGCAGTACTTC. Encoded protein: CASSAAGTGAYEQYF. The V call is TRBV5-6, the J call TRBJ2-7, with 10 bases aligning to TRBD1. The CDR3 has 15 residues. V lost 4 bases and J lost 2; bases outside the gene matches: 6. CDR1 and CDR2 (germline): SGHDT, YYEEEE. Full variable domain (outside the CDR3, taken from reference TRBV5-6 and TRBJ2-7): DAGVTQSPTHLIKTRGQQVTLRCSPKSGHDTVSWYQQALGQGPQFIFQYYEEEERQRGNFPDRFSGHQFPNYSSELNVNALLLGDSALYLCASSAAGTGAYEQYFGPGTRLTVT.

This clone was counted only a few times. The chain couples TRBV29-1 to TRBJ1-2, with D unresolved. Germline-derived CDR1 and CDR2 are SQVTM and ANQGSEA. V lost 3 bases, J lost 1 base, and 15 bases lay in between. The length of the CDR3 is 15 residues. The CDR3: CSVDLGSTFNYGYTF. CDR3 nucleotide sequence: TGCAGCGTTGATCTAGGGTCAACCTTTAACTATGGCTACACCTTC.

The chain combines TRBV5-1 with TRBJ1-1; D gene unclear. The V gene lost 4 bases and the J gene lost 4 bases, with 11 bases spanning the gap. The CDR3 has 13 residues. Germline CDR1 and CDR2: SGHRS and YFSETQ. CDR3 coding DNA: TGCGCCAGCAGCCTAGGCTCGGGCACTGAAGCTTTCTTT. Its protein product is CASSLGSGTEAFF.

This chain connects TRBV7-8 to TRBJ2-1; D is unresolved. The CDR3 runs 14 residues. Trimming took 1 base from V and 6 from J, leaving 10 bases between them. Germline lookup yields CDR1 SGHVS and CDR2 FQNEAQ. Here the CDR3 DNA reads TGTGCCAGCAGCTTAGTCAGGTTTAGCAATGAGCAGTTCTTC. Amino acids: CASSLVRFSNEQFF.

The genes are TRBV4-3 and TRBJ1-1; 7 bases are a match to TRBD1. The CDR3 extends over 14 amino acids. Germline-derived CDR1 and CDR2 are LGHNA and YSLEER. The V and J ends lost 1 base and 4 bases, in that order; junction bases with no gene match: 3. The CDR3 here is CASSQGQGRTEAFF. The CDR3 DNA reads as TGCGCCAGCAGCCAAGGACAGGGCCGCACTGAAGCTTTCTTT.

This clone was seen a handful of times. The chain's CDR3 is CSVEDPYSGAYNEQFF. CDR3 sequence (DNA): TGCAGCGTTGAAGATCCGTATAGCGGGGCGTACAATGAGCAGTTCTTC. This chain uses TRBV29-1 with TRBJ2-1; 8 positions agree with TRBD2. Germline assignment: CDR1 SQVTM and CDR2 ANQGSEA. The V segment lost 0 bases and the J segment 4 bases; nucleotides outside the gene matches: 8. This CDR3 has 16 residues.

The rearrangement uses TRBV28 and TRBJ2-4, with TRBD1 identical over 9 bases. This CDR3 region has 15 residues. The germline V gene encodes CDR1 MDHEN and CDR2 SYDVKM. Trimming cost V 5 bases and J 5 bases; bases outside gene matches: 7. CDR3: CASSPSTGGENIQYF. CDR3 bases: TGTGCCAGCAGTCCTTCTACAGGGGGCGAAAACATTCAGTACTTC.

The V gene is TRBV29-1, the J gene TRBJ1-2; 7 bases line up with TRBD1. V gave up 6 bases and J gave up 1 base; unmatched junction bases: 5. The CDR3 is 13 residues long. CDR1 and CDR2 from the germline V gene are SQVTM and ANQGSEA. Here the CDR3 reads CSVRDSFNYGYTF. The DNA of the CDR3 is TGCAGCGTCCGGGACAGCTTTAACTATGGCTACACCTTC. The full variable domain, its missing parts supplied by reference TRBV29-1 and TRBJ1-2, is SAVISQKPSRDICQRGTSLTIQCQVDSQVTMMFWYRQQPGQSLTLIATANQGSEATYESGFVIDKFPISRPNLTFSTLTVSNMSPEDSSIYLCSVRDSFNYGYTFGSGTRLTVV.

This chain connects TRBV9 to TRBJ2-5; no reliable D call. In germline, CDR1 is SGDLS, CDR2 YYNGEE. The CDR3 has 14 residues. Trimming took 0 bases from V and 2 from J, leaving 8 bases between them. CDR3 nucleotide sequence: TGTGCCAGCAGCGTAGAACAGTCTCAAGAGACCCAGTACTTC. Residues: CASSVEQSQETQYF.

The CDR3 region has the DNA TGTGCTAGTGGTTTGGTACAAACAGGGAAGGGCGAGCAGTACTTC. It codes for CASGLVQTGKGEQYF. The V gene is TRBV12-5, the J gene TRBJ2-7, with D maybe TRBD1 (6 bases). Germline-derived CDR1 and CDR2 are LGHNT and FRNRAP. There are 15 residues in the CDR3. The ends were cut back, 0 bases at V and 6 bases at J, with 15 bases in the middle.

The rearrangement uses TRBV7-9 and TRBJ2-3, with D uncertain. Germline loops: CDR1 SEHNR, CDR2 FQNEAQ (reference sequence). Trimming removed 5 bases from V and 0 bases from J, with 12 bases in between. This CDR3 region has 15 residues. CDR3 sequence: CASSPRSASTDTQYF. In DNA, the CDR3 is TGTGCCAGCAGCCCCCGTTCGGCCAGCACAGATACGCAGTATTTT. The full variable domain, rest sourced from reference TRBV7-9 and TRBJ2-3, is DTGVSQNPRHKITKRGQNVTFRCDPISEHNRLYWYRQTLGQGPEFLTYFQNEAQLEKSRLLSDRFSAERPKGSFSTLEIQRTEQGDSAMYLCASSPRSASTDTQYFGPGTRLTVL.

The V call is TRBV4-3, the J call TRBJ2-7, with 9 bases fitting TRBD1. CDR3 length equals 17 residues. CDR1 and CDR2 (germline): LGHNA, YSLEER. V shed 0 bases and J 0 bases; nucleotides not matched to a gene: 6. In nucleotides, the CDR3 is TGCGCCAGCAGCCAAGATCGGGGACAGGGTCTCTCCTACGAGCAGTACTTC. This gives the protein CASSQDRGQGLSYEQYF.

The chain is built from TRBV7-6 and TRBJ1-6; D is ambiguous. From germline, CDR1 is SGHVS and CDR2 FNYEAQ. The CDR3 totals 16 residues. The V end was cut by 2 bases, the J end by 0 bases, with 8 bases between. In DNA, the CDR3 is TGTGCCAGCAGCTTATCTGAAAACTCCTATAATTCACCCCTCCACTTT. This codes for CASSLSENSYNSPLHF.